The 27 T cell receptor beta chains reported below all come from one sample, sequenced in a study of cytomegalovirus exposure and HLA in healthy donors. Amplification used 60 Vbeta primers and 13 Jbeta primers. The data were produced by immunoSEQ multiplex PCR, yet TCRdb's version contains in-frame clones alone and is incomplete. The data show approximately 86,000 clones, around three quarters seen once. Sequenced material: PBMCs. The origin of the receptors is a man aged 40-49 years in good health and CMV-seronegative.

The table lists this clone with a few counts. The chain has TRBV10-3 and TRBJ1-2; D unclear. The V gene's germline CDR1 is ENHRY and CDR2 SYGVKD. This CDR3 comprises 12 residues. Between the trimmed V and J ends, which lost 8 bases and 8 bases, there was a span of 15 bases. This CDR3 reads CAIVEGSGGYTF. The CDR3 DNA reads TGTGCCATCGTGGAGGGATCGGGGGGCTACACCTTC.

The V gene is TRBV4-2, the J gene TRBJ1-2; tentatively, D is TRBD1 (5 bases). V lost 0 bases and J lost 3, with 8 bases in between. Per the germline V gene, CDR1 is LGHNA and CDR2 is YNFKEQ. CDR3 length equals 14 residues. CDR3 in amino acids: CASSQEGGHYGYTF. Here the CDR3 DNA reads TGTGCCAGCAGCCAAGAGGGGGGACACTATGGCTACACCTTC.

The chain recombines TRBV7-9 with TRBJ1-1; no reliable D call. CDR1 and CDR2 (germline): SEHNR, FQNEAQ (reference sequence). Trimming took off 3 bases at V and 1 base at J, with 6 bases between the two ends. This CDR3 comprises 13 residues. The CDR3 region has the DNA TGTGCCAGCAGCTTCGGGTGGAACACTGAAGCTTTCTTT. Protein: CASSFGWNTEAFF.

The chain recombines TRBV7-3 with TRBJ2-6, with D tentatively TRBD2 (6 bases). Trimming removed 5 bases at V and 2 bases at J, with 10 bases between. Germline V gives CDR1 SGHTA, CDR2 FQGTGA. CDR3 length: 15 amino acids. DNA for the CDR3: TGTGCCAGCAGCGCCTGGGAGGCTGGGGCCAACGTCCTGACTTTC. It codes for CASSAWEAGANVLTF.

This clone occurred once. The chain couples TRBV5-1 to TRBJ2-3, with D possibly being TRBD2 (6 bases). The germline V and J ends were trimmed by 3 bases and 9 bases, with 14 bases remaining between them. Germline lookup yields CDR1 SGHRS and CDR2 YFSETQ. The CDR3 spans 13 residues. The CDR3: CASSSRGDTTQYF. CDR3 in DNA: TGCGCCAGCAGCTCGCGCGGGGATACAACGCAGTATTTT.

The rearrangement links TRBV6-1 to TRBJ1-4; TRBD1 matches at 10 bases. The germline gives CDR1 MNHNS, CDR2 SASEGT. The CDR3 totals 15 residues. The ends lost 9 bases at V and 0 bases at J; junction bases unmatched: 4. The CDR3, as DNA: TGTGCCAGTGGGGACAGGGGTGCAACTAATGAAAAACTGTTTTTT. Its protein is CASGDRGATNEKLFF.

The genes are TRBV2 and TRBJ1-6; 9 nucleotides agree with TRBD1. This CDR3 has 14 amino acids. Germline-derived CDR1 and CDR2 are SNHLY and FYNNEI. Losses at the gene ends were 4 bases for V and 11 bases for J; bases not matched to a gene: 6. The CDR3 region is CASSVDRGFTPLHF. DNA of the CDR3: TGTGCCAGCAGTGTGGACAGGGGTTTTACACCCCTCCACTTT.

The V call is TRBV19, the J call TRBJ1-1; D might be TRBD1 (5 bases). The CDR3 consists of 13 residues. The V gene's germline CDR1 is LNHDA and CDR2 SQIVND (reference sequence). The V gene lost 7 bases and the J gene lost 0 bases, with 9 bases spanning the gap. Here the CDR3 reads CASTSRVNTEAFF. CDR3 sequence (DNA): TGTGCCAGTACCAGCAGGGTGAACACTGAAGCTTTCTTT.

The table lists this clone with a few counts. This chain joins TRBV5-8 and TRBJ2-5; maybe TRBD2 (5 bases). Germline V gene lookup returns CDR1 SGHTS and CDR2 YDEGEE. The V gene lost 0 bases and the J gene lost 4 bases, with 7 bases spanning the gap. This CDR3 comprises 13 residues. CDR3 in amino acids: CASSLAGGETQYF. CDR3 bases: TGTGCCAGCAGCTTGGCCGGAGGAGAGACCCAGTACTTC.

The chain employs TRBV4-3 and TRBJ2-7; D is undetermined. The CDR3 totals 14 residues. Trimming took off 0 bases at V and 7 bases at J, with 13 bases between the two ends. Germline-derived CDR1 and CDR2 are LGHNA and YSLEER. In DNA form, the CDR3 reads TGCGCCAGCAGCCAAGATTCCGGCGTCGGGGAGCAGTACTTC. Protein sequence: CASSQDSGVGEQYF.

This chain uses TRBV27 with TRBJ2-2, with 7 bases matching TRBD1. Losses at the gene ends were 4 bases for V and 3 bases for J; bases not matched to a gene: 8. Germline V gene sequence: CDR1 MNHEY, CDR2 SMNVEV (reference sequence). This CDR3 has 16 residues. As DNA, the CDR3 is TGTGCCAGCAGTTCAGGGACAGAGGCGGACACCGGGGAGCTGTTTTTT. It codes for CASSSGTEADTGELFF.

The gene calls are TRBV4-2 and TRBJ1-2; D is unresolved. V was clipped by 0 bases and J by 7 bases, with 12 bases between them. Germline V CDR1 and CDR2: LGHNA, YNFKEQ. The CDR3 has 14 amino acids. CDR3 coding DNA: TGTGCCAGCAGCCAAGATCCCGGGAAAGGTGGCTACACCTTC. Translation gives CASSQDPGKGGYTF.

The chain is built from TRBV6-1 and TRBJ2-7; TRBD2 matches at 7 bases. The V segment lost 3 bases and the J segment 0 bases; nucleotides outside the gene matches: 14. Germline CDR1 and CDR2: MNHNS and SASEGT. The CDR3 extends over 18 amino acids. In nucleotides, the CDR3 is TGTGCCAGCAGTGACGTGGTGAGCGGGGTAGGGTTCTCCTACGAGCAGTACTTC. Translating gives CASSDVVSGVGFSYEQYF.

The chain uses TRBV7-8 and TRBJ1-5; TRBD1 matches 7 bases. CDR1 SGHVS and CDR2 FQNEAQ come from the germline V gene. The V gene end was trimmed by 5 bases and the J gene end by 5 bases; junction bases not matched to a gene: 9. The CDR3 totals 15 residues. The CDR3: CASSTLAGGYQPQHF. Here the CDR3 DNA reads TGTGCCAGCAGCACTCTCGCAGGGGGGTATCAGCCCCAGCATTTT. The full variable domain, with the rest looked up from reference TRBV7-8 and TRBJ1-5, is GAGVSQSPRYKVAKRGQDVALRCDPISGHVSLFWYQQALGQGPEFLTYFQNEAQLDKSGLPSDRFFAERPEGSVSTLKIQRTQQEDSAVYLCASSTLAGGYQPQHFGDGTRLSIL.

The chain uses TRBV7-2 and TRBJ2-2; D ambiguous. Germline-derived CDR1 and CDR2 are SGHTA and FQGNSA. The V end lost 5 bases, the J end lost 4 bases, and 11 bases lay between the germline ends. The CDR3 is 14 residues long. The CDR3 region is CASSSRVGTGELFF. DNA of the CDR3: TGTGCCAGCAGCAGCCGGGTGGGCACCGGGGAGCTGTTTTTT.

The CDR3 DNA sequence: TGTGCCATCAGTGACAGGACAGGGAAAGAAGCTTTCTTT. Its translation is CAISDRTGKEAFF. This sequence joins TRBV10-3 and TRBJ1-1, with 8 nucleotides matching TRBD1. The germline gives CDR1 ENHRY, CDR2 SYGVKD. CDR3 size: 13 residues. J lost 8 bases, V lost 3 bases, and 5 bases had no gene match.

This clone was counted once. The CDR3: CASGKTIYNSPLHF. CDR3 coding DNA: TGTGCCAGCGGAAAGACAATCTATAATTCACCCCTCCACTTT. This chain joins TRBV27 and TRBJ1-6; the D is unclear. CDR3 size: 14 residues. V lost 8 bases and J lost 3, with 11 bases in between. Germline-derived CDR1 and CDR2 are MNHEY and SMNVEV (reference sequence).

The chain employs TRBV4-3 and TRBJ2-6; no firm D call. Germline CDR1 LGHNA, CDR2 YSLEER. V lost 5 bases, J lost 0 bases, and 11 bases lay in between. The CDR3 runs to 16 residues. The CDR3 here is CASSNKISSGANVLTF. In nucleotides, the CDR3 is TGCGCCAGCAGCAACAAGATATCCTCTGGGGCCAACGTCCTGACTTTC.

V usage is TRBV15 and J usage is TRBJ1-5; weak D call: TRBD1 (5 bases). Looked up from germline, CDR1 is LNHNV and CDR2 is YYDKDF (reference sequence). The CDR3 spans 16 residues. The V gene lost 1 base and the J gene lost 4 bases, with 14 bases spanning the gap. The CDR3 protein is CATSRVTGDPNQPQHF. For the CDR3, the DNA is TGTGCCACCAGCAGAGTCACAGGCGACCCTAATCAGCCCCAGCATTTT.

The chain joins TRBV4-1 to TRBJ1-1; no reliable D call. There are 15 residues in the CDR3. V was trimmed by 2 bases and J by 0 bases, leaving 10 bases between them. Germline CDR1 and CDR2: MGHRA and YSYEKL. As DNA, the CDR3 is TGCGCCAGCAGCCAACTATTCGTTATGAACACTGAAGCTTTCTTT. It codes for CASSQLFVMNTEAFF.

This chain uses TRBV19 with TRBJ2-7; tentative D call: TRBD1 (7 bases). The ends were cut back, 1 base at V and 6 bases at J, with 10 bases in the middle. From germline, CDR1 is LNHDA and CDR2 SQIVND (reference sequence). The CDR3 covers 13 residues. CDR3 nucleotide sequence: TGTGCCAGTAGTATAGGACAGGGAGGCGAGCAGTACTTC. Protein: CASSIGQGGEQYF.

V usage is TRBV4-3 and J usage is TRBJ1-1; D call uncertain. The length of the CDR3 is 13 residues. Germline CDR1 and CDR2: LGHNA and YSLEER. Trimming left V 1 base short and J 4 bases short, with 7 bases between. The CDR3 bases are TGCGCCAGCAGCCAAGTGGAGGCCACTGAAGCTTTCTTT. Translating gives CASSQVEATEAFF.

The chain has TRBV5-6 and TRBJ1-4; perhaps TRBD1 as D (6 bases). Per germline, CDR1 SGHDT and CDR2 YYEEEE. The CDR3 spans 14 residues. V was clipped by 2 bases and J by 7 bases, with 12 bases between them. Written as DNA, the CDR3 is TGTGCCAGCAGCTTACGGGGGGCCGGTGAAAAACTGTTTTTT. It is translated as CASSLRGAGEKLFF.

This clone was observed a single time. This rearrangement joins TRBV6-6 to TRBJ2-3; 10 bases are a match to TRBD2. The CDR3 covers 16 residues. Germline CDR1 reads MNHNY; CDR2 reads SVGAGI (reference sequence). Trimming removed 2 bases from V and 5 bases from J; junction bases left unmatched: 7. CDR3 sequence: CASSYRSGGAVDTQYF. DNA of the CDR3: TGTGCCAGCAGTTACCGGAGCGGGGGGGCGGTAGATACGCAGTATTTT.

As concerns this clone: The junction and the germline gene differ at one end; a read error may be behind it. The chain links TRBV5-1 to TRBJ2-1; D remains ambiguous. The V gene's germline CDR1 is SGHRS and CDR2 YFSETQ. CDR3 length: 14 amino acids. The CDR3 protein is CASSLQSSNNEQFF. CDR3 nucleotide sequence: TGCGCCAGCAGCTTACAGTCCTCCAACAATGAGCAGTTCTTC.

This clone has just a few counts. V gene TRBV19 combines with J gene TRBJ2-3; 8 bases are a match to TRBD1. The germline V gene has CDR1 LNHDA and CDR2 SQIVND (reference sequence). The V and J ends lost 2 bases and 4 bases, in that order; junction bases with no gene match: 11. The CDR3 loop spans 17 amino acids. This CDR3 is CASSINLQGALSDTQYF. The CDR3 DNA follows: TGTGCCAGTAGTATAAATCTCCAGGGGGCATTGTCAGATACGCAGTATTTT.

There are a few counts of this clone. The V gene is TRBV28, the J gene TRBJ1-5; 8 bases fit TRBD1. V lost 3 bases and J lost 5; bases outside the gene matches: 6. This CDR3 comprises 15 residues. Germline assignment: CDR1 MDHEN and CDR2 SYDVKM. The CDR3 nucleotides are TGTGCCAGCAGTTTTGGACAGGGTTTTCATCAGCCCCAGCATTTT. The encoded protein is CASSFGQGFHQPQHF.